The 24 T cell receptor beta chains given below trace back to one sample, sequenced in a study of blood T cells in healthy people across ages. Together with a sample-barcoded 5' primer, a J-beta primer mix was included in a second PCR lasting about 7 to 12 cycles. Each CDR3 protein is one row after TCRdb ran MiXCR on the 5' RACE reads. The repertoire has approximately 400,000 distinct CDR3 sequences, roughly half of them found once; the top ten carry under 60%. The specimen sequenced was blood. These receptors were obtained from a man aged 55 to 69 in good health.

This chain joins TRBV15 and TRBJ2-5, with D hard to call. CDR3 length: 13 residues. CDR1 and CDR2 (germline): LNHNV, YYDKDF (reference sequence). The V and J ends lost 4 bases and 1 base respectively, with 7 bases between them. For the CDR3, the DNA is TGTGCCACCAGCAAGGGCCGCCAAGAGACCCAGTACTTC. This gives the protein CATSKGRQETQYF.

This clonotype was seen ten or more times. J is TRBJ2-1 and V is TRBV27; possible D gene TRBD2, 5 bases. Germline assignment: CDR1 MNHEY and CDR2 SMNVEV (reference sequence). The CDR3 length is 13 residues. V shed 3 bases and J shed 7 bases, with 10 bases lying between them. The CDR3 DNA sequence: TGTGCCAGCAGTTTGGGTGGGAGTAATGAGCAGTTCTTC. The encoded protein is CASSLGGSNEQFF.

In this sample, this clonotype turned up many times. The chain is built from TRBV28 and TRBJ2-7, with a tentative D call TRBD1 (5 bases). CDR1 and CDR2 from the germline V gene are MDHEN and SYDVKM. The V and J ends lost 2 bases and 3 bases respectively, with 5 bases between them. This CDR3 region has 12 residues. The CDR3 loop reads CASSLQGYEQYF. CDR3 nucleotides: TGTGCCAGCAGTTTACAGGGCTACGAGCAGTACTTC. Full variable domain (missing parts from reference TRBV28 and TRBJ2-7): DVKVTQSSRYLVKRTGEKVFLECVQDMDHENMFWYRQDPGLGLRLIYFSYDVKMKEKGDIPEGYSVSREKKERFSLILESASTNQTSMYLCASSLQGYEQYFGPGTRLTVT.

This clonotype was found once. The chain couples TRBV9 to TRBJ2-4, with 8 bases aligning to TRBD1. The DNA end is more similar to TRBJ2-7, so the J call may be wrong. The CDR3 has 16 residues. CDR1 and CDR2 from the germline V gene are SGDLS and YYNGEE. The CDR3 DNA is TGTGCCAGCAGCGAAGGGACAGGCGTCAGACTCAACGAGCAGTACTTC. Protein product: CASSEGTGVRLNEQYF.

The CDR3: CASSYEAGSTDTQYF. In DNA form, the CDR3 reads TGTGCCAGCAGTTACGAAGCGGGGAGCACAGATACGCAGTATTTT. The rearrangement uses TRBV6-5 and TRBJ2-3; 7 positions agree with TRBD2. Germline V gives CDR1 MNHEY, CDR2 SVGAGI. Trimming at V came to 2 bases and at J to 0 bases, leaving 2 bases not matched to a gene. This CDR3 has 15 amino acids.

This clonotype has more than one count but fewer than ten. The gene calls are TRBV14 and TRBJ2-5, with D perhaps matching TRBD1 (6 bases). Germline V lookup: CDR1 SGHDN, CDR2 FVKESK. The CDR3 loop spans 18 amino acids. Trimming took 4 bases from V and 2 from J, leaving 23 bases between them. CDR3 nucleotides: TGTGCCAGCAGCCCCTTTCGACAGCCCTGGGGGCCTCAAGAGACCCAGTACTTC. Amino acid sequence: CASSPFRQPWGPQETQYF.

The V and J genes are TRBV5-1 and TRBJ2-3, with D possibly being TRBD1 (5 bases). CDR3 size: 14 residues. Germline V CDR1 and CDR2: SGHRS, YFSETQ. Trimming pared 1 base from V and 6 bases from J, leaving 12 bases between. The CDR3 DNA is TGCGCCAGCAGCTTGAACAGGCTTCCGGATACGCAGTATTTT. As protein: CASSLNRLPDTQYF.

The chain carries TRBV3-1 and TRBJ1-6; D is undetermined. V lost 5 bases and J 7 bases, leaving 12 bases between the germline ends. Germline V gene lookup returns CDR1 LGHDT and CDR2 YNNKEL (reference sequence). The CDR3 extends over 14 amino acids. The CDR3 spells CASSTFNGNSPLHF. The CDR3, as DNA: TGTGCCAGCAGCACTTTTAACGGGAATTCACCCCTCCACTTT.

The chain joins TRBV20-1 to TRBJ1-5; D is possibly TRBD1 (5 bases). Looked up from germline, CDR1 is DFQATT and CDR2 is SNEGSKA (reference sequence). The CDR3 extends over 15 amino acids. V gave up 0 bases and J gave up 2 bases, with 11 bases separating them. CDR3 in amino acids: CSAREGVWGNQPQHF. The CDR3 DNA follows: TGCAGTGCTAGAGAGGGGGTGTGGGGCAATCAGCCCCAGCATTTT.

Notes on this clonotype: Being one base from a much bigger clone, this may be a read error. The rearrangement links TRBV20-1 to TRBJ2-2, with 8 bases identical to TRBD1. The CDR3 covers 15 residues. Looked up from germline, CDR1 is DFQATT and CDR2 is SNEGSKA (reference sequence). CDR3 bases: TGCCGTGCTCCGTCACAGGGGGCGAACACCGGGGAGCTGTTTTTT. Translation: CRAPSQGANTGELFF.

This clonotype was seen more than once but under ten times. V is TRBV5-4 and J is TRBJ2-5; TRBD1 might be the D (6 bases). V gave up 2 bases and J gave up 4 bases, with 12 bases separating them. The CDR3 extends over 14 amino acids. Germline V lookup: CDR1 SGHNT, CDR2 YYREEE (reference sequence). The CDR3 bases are TGTGCCAGCAGCTTCGCAGGGGCGGGAGAGACCCAGTACTTC. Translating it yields CASSFAGAGETQYF. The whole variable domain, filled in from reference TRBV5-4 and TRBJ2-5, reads ETGVTQSPTHLIKTRGQQVTLRCSSQSGHNTVSWYQQALGQGPQFIFQYYREEENGRGNFPPRFSGLQFPNYSSELNVNALELDDSALYLCASSFAGAGETQYFGPGTRLLVL.

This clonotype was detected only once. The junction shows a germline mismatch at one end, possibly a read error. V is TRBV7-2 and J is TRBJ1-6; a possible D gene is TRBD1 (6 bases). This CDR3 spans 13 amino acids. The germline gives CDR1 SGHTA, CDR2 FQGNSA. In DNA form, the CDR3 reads TGTGCCAGCAGCGTCTCAGGGGACGCACCCCACCACTTT. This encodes CASSVSGDAPHHF.

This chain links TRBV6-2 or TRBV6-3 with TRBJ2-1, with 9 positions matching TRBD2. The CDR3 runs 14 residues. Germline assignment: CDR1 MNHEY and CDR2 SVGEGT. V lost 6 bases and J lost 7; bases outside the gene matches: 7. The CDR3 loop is CASRAGTSWNEQFF. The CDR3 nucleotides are TGTGCCAGCAGAGCCGGGACTAGCTGGAATGAGCAGTTCTTC.

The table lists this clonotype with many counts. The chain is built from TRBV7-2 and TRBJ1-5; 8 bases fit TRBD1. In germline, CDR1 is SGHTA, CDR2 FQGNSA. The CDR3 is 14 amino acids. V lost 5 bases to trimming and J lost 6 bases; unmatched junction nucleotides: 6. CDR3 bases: TGTGCCAGCAGCGCAGGGGGCTACGGTCAGCCCCAGCATTTT. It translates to CASSAGGYGQPQHF.

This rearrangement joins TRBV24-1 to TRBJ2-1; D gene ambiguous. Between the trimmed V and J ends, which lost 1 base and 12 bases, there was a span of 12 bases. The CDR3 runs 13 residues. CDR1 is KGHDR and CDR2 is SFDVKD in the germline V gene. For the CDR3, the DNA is TGTGCCACCAGTGATTTCTTAGCCTCCCGGCAGTTCTTC. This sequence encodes CATSDFLASRQFF.

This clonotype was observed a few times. As DNA, the CDR3 is TGCGCCAGCAGTCGGGATGTGGGACAGGGGTCCGAGCAGTACTTC. This encodes CASSRDVGQGSEQYF. The chain is built from TRBV5-1 and TRBJ2-7, with TRBD1 matching over 10 bases. Trimming at V came to 5 bases and at J to 6 bases, leaving 11 bases not matched to a gene. The CDR3 spans 15 residues. Germline CDR1 SGHRS, CDR2 YFSETQ.

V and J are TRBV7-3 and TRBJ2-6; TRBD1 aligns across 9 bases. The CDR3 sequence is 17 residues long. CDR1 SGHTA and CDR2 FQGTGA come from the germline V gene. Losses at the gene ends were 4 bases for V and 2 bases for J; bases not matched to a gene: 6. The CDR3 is CASSSPTGGTGANVLTF. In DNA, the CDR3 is TGTGCCAGCAGCTCCCCGACAGGGGGGACTGGGGCCAACGTCCTGACTTTC.

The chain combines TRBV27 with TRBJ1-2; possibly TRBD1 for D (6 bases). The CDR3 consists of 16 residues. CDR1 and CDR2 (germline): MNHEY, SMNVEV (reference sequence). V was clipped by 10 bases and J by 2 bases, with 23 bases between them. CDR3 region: CATRPTGTRANYGYTF. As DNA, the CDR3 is TGTGCCACCCGTCCAACCGGGACACGGGCCAACTATGGCTACACCTTC.

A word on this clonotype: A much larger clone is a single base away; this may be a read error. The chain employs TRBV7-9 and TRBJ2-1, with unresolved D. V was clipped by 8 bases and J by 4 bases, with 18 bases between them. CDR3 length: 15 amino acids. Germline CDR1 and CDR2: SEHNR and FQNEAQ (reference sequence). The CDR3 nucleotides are TGTGCCAGCGGCCGAAGGGCGCCAACTTACAATGAGCAGTTCTTC. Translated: CASGRRAPTYNEQFF. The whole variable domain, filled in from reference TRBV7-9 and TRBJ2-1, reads DTGVSQNPRHKITKRGQNVTFRCDPISEHNRLYWYRQTLGQGPEFLTYFQNEAQLEKSRLLSDRFSAERPKGSFSTLEIQRTEQGDSAMYLCASGRRAPTYNEQFFGPGTRLTVL.

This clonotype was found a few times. Here the CDR3 DNA reads TGCAGCGTTGGAGGCCAGGGCAAAAACATTCAGTACTTC. It yields the protein CSVGGQGKNIQYF. V usage is TRBV29-1 and J usage is TRBJ2-4; possible D gene TRBD1, 5 bases. Trimming removed 4 bases at V and 3 bases at J, with 10 bases between. Germline V lookup: CDR1 SQVTM, CDR2 ANQGSEA. The CDR3 extends over 13 amino acids. The complete variable domain, with remaining parts taken from reference TRBV29-1 and TRBJ2-4, reads SAVISQKPSRDICQRGTSLTIQCQVDSQVTMMFWYRQQPGQSLTLIATANQGSEATYESGFVIDKFPISRPNLTFSTLTVSNMSPEDSSIYLCSVGGQGKNIQYFGAGTRLSVL.

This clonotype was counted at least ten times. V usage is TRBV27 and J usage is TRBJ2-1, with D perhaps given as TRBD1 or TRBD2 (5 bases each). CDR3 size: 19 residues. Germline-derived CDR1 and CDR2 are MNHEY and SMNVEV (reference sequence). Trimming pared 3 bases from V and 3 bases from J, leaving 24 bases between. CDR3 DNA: TGTGCCAGCAGTTTTAAGATGGAGGTTTTCGGGGCGGTCTACAATGAGCAGTTCTTC. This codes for CASSFKMEVFGAVYNEQFF.

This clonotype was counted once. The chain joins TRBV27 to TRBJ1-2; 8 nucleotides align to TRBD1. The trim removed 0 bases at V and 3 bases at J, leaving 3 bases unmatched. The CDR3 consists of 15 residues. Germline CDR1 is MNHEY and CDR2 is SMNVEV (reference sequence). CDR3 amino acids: CASSLSETGDYGYTF. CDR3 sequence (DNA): TGTGCCAGCAGTTTATCAGAGACAGGGGACTATGGCTACACCTTC.

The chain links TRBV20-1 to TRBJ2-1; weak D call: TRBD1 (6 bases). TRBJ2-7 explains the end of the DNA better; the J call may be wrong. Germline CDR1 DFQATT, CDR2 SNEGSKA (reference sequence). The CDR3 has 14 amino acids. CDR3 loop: CSAKSGGQWSEQYF. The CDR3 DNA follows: TGCAGTGCTAAATCAGGTGGACAGTGGAGCGAGCAGTACTTC.

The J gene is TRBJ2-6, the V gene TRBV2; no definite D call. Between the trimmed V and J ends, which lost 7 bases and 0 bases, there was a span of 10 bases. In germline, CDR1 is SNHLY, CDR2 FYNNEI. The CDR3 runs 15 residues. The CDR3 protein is CASNGRLSGANVLTF. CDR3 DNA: TGTGCCAGCAACGGCAGGCTCTCTGGGGCCAACGTCCTGACTTTC.